This T cell receptor (beta chain) stems from a study of human T cells and chemical hapten exposure. TCRdb reanalysed the RACE reads using MiXCR and keeps one entry per CDR3 protein. The profile shows 180,000 or so distinct CDR3 sequences, around 25% of them singletons. Time point indicated: patch test 3, about 24 weeks after DPC sensitization. The treatment denotes: therapeutic diphenylcyclopropenone sensitization with weekly scalp DPC. Unfractionated whole blood yielded total RNA. The CDR3 has 13 residues. The V gene lost 2 bases and the J gene lost 0 bases, with 7 bases spanning the gap. Germline values: CDR1 DFQATT, CDR2 SNEGSKA (reference sequence).

The sequence was collected from a woman aged 40-49 years with alopecia areata. Some clones in this sample may be carry-over from other donors' samples. The genes are TRBV20-1 and TRBJ1-2; D uncertain. The sequencing here drew on whole blood, taken in connection with sensitization to the hapten diphenylcyclopropenone (DPC). The DNA of the CDR3 is TGCAGTGCTAGATATGGATCTAACTATGGCTACACCTTC. Amino acids: CSARYGSNYGYTF.